The 28 T cell receptor beta chains presented below share a single source sample, sequenced in a study of regulatory T cells in long-lasting Graves disease. Construction of the TCR beta libraries employed iRepertoire HTBI primers in conjunction with Arm-PCR of CDR3 regions. TCRdb reprocessed the multiplex PCR reads via MiXCR and lists one record per CDR3 protein. Of some 320,000 distinct CDR3 sequences in the sample, roughly 18% were seen once. Described time point: newly diagnosed GD, antithyroid drugs for less than 3 months. RNA extracted from PBMCs served as the sequencing template. Sequencing was performed on peripheral blood mononuclear cells (PBMCs), taken at new diagnosis, from a patient treated with antithyroid drugs. The origin of the receptors is a female donor with Graves disease.

This clonotype was counted between two and nine times. The chain joins TRBV7-2 to TRBJ2-7, with D perhaps TRBD1 or TRBD2 (5 bases each). CDR1 and CDR2 (germline): SGHTA, FQGNSA. V was cut by 5 bases and J by 3 bases, with 17 bases left in between. The CDR3 length is 15 residues. The CDR3 nucleotides read TGTGCCAGCAGCCGGGGCCCTCCCTTGGTCTACGAGCAGTACTTC. This encodes CASSRGPPLVYEQYF.

The chain combines TRBV20-1 with TRBJ2-5, with D hard to call. This CDR3 comprises 11 residues. The germline V gene encodes CDR1 DFQATT and CDR2 SNEGSKA (reference sequence). V dropped 3 bases and J dropped 5 bases, with 7 bases sitting between them. The CDR3, as DNA: TGCAGTGCTAGCGATGAGGAGACCCAGTACTTC. Translation gives CSASDEETQYF.

This clonotype was observed many times. The rearrangement links TRBV27 to TRBJ2-5, with D uncertain. This CDR3 region has 11 residues. With 8 bases removed from V and 5 bases from J, the gap between germline ends came to 9 bases. Germline V gene data show CDR1 as MNHEY and CDR2 as SMNVEV (reference sequence). The CDR3 is CASRKLETQYF. The CDR3 DNA sequence: TGTGCCAGCCGTAAACTGGAGACCCAGTACTTC.

In DNA, the CDR3 is TGTGCCAGTAGTGGACACGATGGCTACACCTTC. It is translated as CASSGHDGYTF. The rearrangement joins TRBV19 to TRBJ1-2; perhaps TRBD1 as D (5 bases). V was trimmed by 5 bases and J by 6 bases, leaving 7 bases between them. CDR1 and CDR2 (germline): LNHDA, SQIVND (reference sequence). The CDR3 consists of 11 residues.

In its sample, this clonotype was seen many times. DNA for the CDR3: TGTGCCACCACCGGGACGGACTCCTACGAGCAGTACTTC. Its protein product is CATTGTDSYEQYF. The gene calls are TRBV12-3 or TRBV12-4 and TRBJ2-7; D may match TRBD1 or TRBD2 (5 bases each). This CDR3 comprises 13 residues. V gave up 10 bases and J gave up 0 bases, with 13 bases separating them.

This clonotype was counted a few times. The chain combines TRBV27 with TRBJ2-6; a weak D match, TRBD2 (6 bases). The CDR3 contains 20 residues. Between the trimmed V and J ends, which lost 4 bases and 0 bases, there was a span of 22 bases. From germline, CDR1 is MNHEY and CDR2 SMNVEV (reference sequence). DNA of the CDR3: TGTGCCAGCAGTTCCCTCGGCGGGATCCTTTTTTCCTCTGGGGCCAACGTCCTGACTTTC. It is translated as CASSSLGGILFSSGANVLTF.

This clonotype was observed at least ten times. The chain has TRBV28 and TRBJ2-1, with a tentative D call TRBD2 (6 bases). Germline CDR1 and CDR2: MDHEN and SYDVKM. This CDR3 has 16 amino acids. Trimming removed 8 bases from V and 3 bases from J, with 20 bases in between. The CDR3 spells CASLDRDSRGYNEQFF. The CDR3 DNA follows: TGTGCCAGCCTAGACCGGGACTCGCGGGGCTACAATGAGCAGTTCTTC.

This clonotype was seen many times. The V call is TRBV7-9, the J call TRBJ2-2; D might be TRBD2 (5 bases). Trimming removed 7 bases at V and 5 bases at J, with 17 bases between. Germline V CDR1 and CDR2: SEHNR, FQNEAQ (reference sequence). The CDR3 has 15 amino acids. CDR3 loop: CASIPSLEWTGELFF. The CDR3 nucleotides are TGTGCCAGCATCCCTAGCCTAGAGTGGACCGGGGAGCTGTTTTTT. The full variable domain, in which reference TRBV7-9 and TRBJ2-2 provide the parts outside the CDR3, is DTGVSQNPRHKITKRGQNVTFRCDPISEHNRLYWYRQTLGQGPEFLTYFQNEAQLEKSRLLSDRFSAERPKGSFSTLEIQRTEQGDSAMYLCASIPSLEWTGELFFGEGSRLTVL.

This chain links TRBV7-2 with TRBJ2-1, with 10 bases aligning to TRBD2. With 3 bases clipped from V and 4 bases from J, the junction kept 3 bases outside the gene matches. The CDR3 covers 15 residues. The germline V gene encodes CDR1 SGHTA and CDR2 FQGNSA. The CDR3 nucleotides read TGTGCCAGCAGCTTTACAGCGGGAGGGTACAATGAGCAGTTCTTC. Its translation is CASSFTAGGYNEQFF. Variable domain in full (rest from reference TRBV7-2 and TRBJ2-1): GAGVSQSPSNKVTEKGKDVELRCDPISGHTALYWYRQSLGQGLEFLIYFQGNSAPDKSGLPSDRFSAERTGGSVSTLTIQRTQQEDSAVYLCASSFTAGGYNEQFFGPGTRLTVL.

The table lists this clonotype with a few counts. The V call is TRBV7-3, the J call TRBJ2-3; the match to TRBD2 covers 14 bases. After removal of 5 bases from V and 4 bases from J, the junction contained 5 bases not matched to a gene. The CDR3 length is 16 residues. CDR1 SGHTA and CDR2 FQGTGA come from the germline V gene. CDR3 residues: CASSLGLAGDADTQYF. The CDR3 DNA sequence: TGTGCCAGCAGCCTGGGACTAGCGGGAGATGCAGATACGCAGTATTTT. Full variable domain (missing parts from reference TRBV7-3 and TRBJ2-3): GAGVSQTPSNKVTEKGKYVELRCDPISGHTALYWYRQSLGQGPEFLIYFQGTGAADDSGLPNDRFFAVRPEGSVSTLKIQRTERGDSAVYLCASSLGLAGDADTQYFGPGTRLTVL.

Concerning this clonotype: A single base separates this from a much larger clone, so it may be a read error. This chain joins TRBV12-3 or TRBV12-4 and TRBJ1-1, with a weak D call TRBD1 (6 bases). The CDR3 contains 15 residues. The CDR3 DNA reads as TGTCCCAGCTCCCCAGGGGCCTTCATGAACACTGAAGCTTTCTTT. This gives the protein CPSSPGAFMNTEAFF.

Ten or more counts support this clonotype. The rearrangement uses TRBV10-2 and TRBJ2-2; no reliable D call. In germline, CDR1 is WSHSY, CDR2 SAAADI. There are 12 residues in the CDR3. The V gene lost 7 bases and the J gene lost 6 bases, with 9 bases spanning the gap. CDR3 nucleotides: TGCGCCAGCAAGAGACGGGCCGGGGAGCTGTTTTTT. It codes for CASKRRAGELFF.

This clonotype turned up a few times. The chain combines TRBV6-1 with TRBJ2-7; no firm D call. In germline, CDR1 is MNHNS, CDR2 SASEGT. V was clipped by 5 bases and J by 7 bases, with 12 bases between them. The CDR3 is 12 amino acids. The CDR3 DNA reads as TGTGCCAGCAGTCGTAATGTTGGGGAGCAGTACTTC. It is translated as CASSRNVGEQYF.

This clonotype was seen many times. The CDR3 loop is CASSLGLDRGLYNSPLHF. In DNA, the CDR3 is TGTGCCAGCAGCTTAGGGCTGGACAGGGGGTTATATAATTCACCCCTCCACTTT. The chain uses TRBV11-3 and TRBJ1-6; TRBD1 matches 10 bases. Germline CDR1 reads SGHNT; CDR2 reads YENEEA. V was clipped by 1 base and J by 4 bases; unmatched bases: 7. The CDR3 spans 18 residues.

The sample holds many counts of this clonotype. The chain is built from TRBV6-5 and TRBJ2-3; TRBD2 matches at 8 bases. Trimming took 0 bases from V and 4 from J; bases not matched to a gene: 9. Germline CDR1 is MNHEY and CDR2 is SVGAGI. The CDR3 runs to 17 residues. The CDR3 region has the DNA TGTGCCAGCAGTTACTCGGCTAGCGGGCTCTTGGCAGATACGCAGTATTTT. Amino acids: CASSYSASGLLADTQYF.

This clonotype was seen a few times. The rearrangement uses TRBV12-3 or TRBV12-4 and TRBJ2-7, with D tentatively TRBD1 (5 bases). Trimming took off 7 bases at V and 0 bases at J, with 13 bases between the two ends. The CDR3 loop spans 14 amino acids. CDR3 protein: CASNPQGFSYEQYF. DNA for the CDR3: TGTGCCAGCAATCCCCAGGGATTCTCCTACGAGCAGTACTTC.

This clonotype showed up many times. The genes are TRBV30 and TRBJ1-5; weak D call: TRBD1 (5 bases). The germline V and J ends were trimmed by 1 base and 0 bases, with 16 bases remaining between them. Germline-derived CDR1 and CDR2 are GTSNPN and SVGIG (reference sequence). This CDR3 contains 17 residues. This chain's CDR3 is CAWSAHRTKYSNQPQHF. CDR3 bases: TGTGCCTGGAGTGCCCACCGGACAAAATATAGCAATCAGCCCCAGCATTTT.

This clonotype has at least ten counts. This chain joins TRBV28 and TRBJ2-1; a possible D gene is TRBD2 (6 bases). The CDR3 runs to 17 residues. The V and J ends lost 6 bases and 4 bases respectively, with 22 bases between them. Germline V gene lookup returns CDR1 MDHEN and CDR2 SYDVKM. CDR3 nucleotide sequence: TGTGCCAGCAGCTCACCCCTAGCGTCCCAGCGGTACAATGAGCAGTTCTTC. Its translation: CASSSPLASQRYNEQFF.

V usage is TRBV27 and J usage is TRBJ1-6; no reliable D call. Germline V gene sequence: CDR1 MNHEY, CDR2 SMNVEV (reference sequence). Trimming cost V 6 bases and J 5 bases, with 14 bases left between them. There are 15 residues in the CDR3. Here the CDR3 DNA reads TGTGCCAGCAGACTGGGCGGGGTAGATAATTCACCCCTCCACTTT. It is translated as CASRLGGVDNSPLHF.

This clonotype was counted between two and nine times. This chain links TRBV30 with TRBJ2-5; D unresolved. Germline assignment: CDR1 GTSNPN and CDR2 SVGIG (reference sequence). Trimming took 3 bases from V and 2 from J, leaving 13 bases between them. There are 14 residues in the CDR3. CDR3 in amino acids: CAWRFSANQETQYF. CDR3 in DNA: TGTGCCTGGAGGTTTTCGGCAAATCAAGAGACCCAGTACTTC.

The V and J genes are TRBV11-2 and TRBJ2-3; TRBD2 agrees at 10 bases. The trim removed 5 bases at V and 3 bases at J, leaving 8 bases unmatched. Germline V lookup: CDR1 SGHAT, CDR2 FQNNGV. The CDR3 runs to 16 residues. CDR3 DNA: TGTGCCAGCAGCCAACGACTAGCGGGTATTACAGATACGCAGTATTTT. This gives the protein CASSQRLAGITDTQYF.

This clonotype was observed many times. A read error may account for a junction end that differs from germline. The chain couples TRBV5-1 to TRBJ2-3, with 8 bases that match TRBD1. Germline CDR1 is SGHRS and CDR2 is YFSETQ. This CDR3 has 17 residues. CDR3 nucleotide sequence: TGTGCCAGCAGCTTGAAGAGCAGGGGGCTTCGCACAGATACGCAGTATTTT. Its protein product is CASSLKSRGLRTDTQYF.

The rearrangement links TRBV4-1 to TRBJ2-7, with a possible D match to TRBD1 (5 bases). Germline CDR1 reads MGHRA; CDR2 reads YSYEKL. Deletions cut 1 base from V and 2 bases from J, with 15 bases between. The CDR3 runs 16 residues. The CDR3 reads CASSQAAEGAPYEQYF. CDR3 bases: TGCGCCAGCAGCCAAGCCGCCGAAGGGGCCCCCTACGAGCAGTACTTC.

This rearrangement joins TRBV11-2 to TRBJ1-1, with 9 bases identical to TRBD1. Germline V CDR1 and CDR2: SGHAT, FQNNGV. The CDR3 is made up of 14 amino acids. The junction had 10 bases not matched to a gene; V was cut back by 4 bases and J by 10 bases. The CDR3 region is CASSSFLGGQGAFF. In DNA, the CDR3 is TGTGCCAGCAGCTCCTTCCTAGGGGGACAGGGAGCTTTCTTT.

The sample holds many counts of this clonotype. The chain combines TRBV4-1 with TRBJ1-4, with 9 bases that match TRBD1. The CDR3 totals 18 residues. The germline CDR1 and CDR2 sequences are MGHRA and YSYEKL. The trim removed 0 bases at V and 8 bases at J, leaving 13 bases unmatched. The CDR3 DNA is TGCGCCAGCAGCCAAGATCGATATGGGACAGGGCGGGAGGAAAAACTGTTTTTT. As protein: CASSQDRYGTGREEKLFF.

This clonotype was seen ten or more times. The chain links TRBV6-1 to TRBJ2-5; the match to TRBD1 covers 9 bases. Trimming took 6 bases from V and 1 from J; bases not matched to a gene: 6. CDR3 length: 15 amino acids. Germline assignment: CDR1 MNHNS and CDR2 SASEGT. The CDR3 reads CASRGSGQGQETQYF. Here the CDR3 DNA reads TGTGCCAGCAGGGGCTCGGGACAGGGCCAAGAGACCCAGTACTTC.

This clonotype showed up many times. The rearrangement joins TRBV20-1 to TRBJ2-7; 14 nucleotides align to TRBD2. Germline V CDR1 and CDR2: DFQATT, SNEGSKA (reference sequence). This CDR3 contains 15 residues. Germline trimming cut 1 base from V and 7 bases from J; bases unmatched to any gene: 6. The CDR3 sequence is CSARAGTSGSSEQYF. CDR3 DNA: TGCAGTGCTAGAGCGGGGACTAGCGGGAGTTCAGAGCAGTACTTC.

The chain is built from TRBV10-1 and TRBJ2-2; 8 bases fit TRBD2. In germline, CDR1 is WNHNN, CDR2 SYGVQD (reference sequence). Losses at the gene ends were 5 bases for V and 10 bases for J; bases not matched to a gene: 6. This CDR3 region has 13 residues. CDR3 bases: TGCGCCAGCAGTCGCGGGAGGTCATCGGAGCTGTTTTTT. Translation: CASSRGRSSELFF.